These 10 T cell receptor beta chains came from one sample sequenced in a study of control samples from healthy donors and cancer patients. Generated by immunoSEQ multiplex PCR, the TCRdb table keeps only in-frame clones and is missing some. There are 200,000 to 250,000 clones in the sample; just under 95% occur only once, and about 1.6% lies in the top ten. Sample: blood. The receptors stem from a man aged 50 to 59 in good health.

V is TRBV10-3 and J is TRBJ1-2; 10 bases are shared with TRBD1. Germline V gene lookup returns CDR1 ENHRY and CDR2 SYGVKD. V lost 6 bases and J lost 0; bases outside the gene matches: 4. The CDR3 spans 15 residues. CDR3 in amino acids: CAIRGGTGANYGYTF. CDR3 bases: TGTGCCATCAGAGGGGGGACAGGGGCTAACTATGGCTACACCTTC.

The chain employs TRBV7-3 and TRBJ1-1; 8 positions match TRBD1. CDR1 is SGHTA and CDR2 is FQGTGA in the germline V gene. V lost 5 bases and J lost 5; bases outside the gene matches: 7. This CDR3 contains 14 residues. The CDR3 loop reads CASSPGGLRTEAFF. In nucleotides, the CDR3 is TGTGCCAGCAGCCCAGGGGGCCTTAGGACTGAAGCTTTCTTT.

The chain couples TRBV18 to TRBJ2-5; D is ambiguous. Germline CDR1 KGHSH, CDR2 LQKENI. The length of the CDR3 is 13 residues. V lost 4 bases to trimming and J lost 5 bases, with 11 bases between them. The CDR3 sequence: CASSLEAGETQYF. The CDR3 DNA is TGTGCCAGCTCACTTGAGGCCGGGGAGACCCAGTACTTC.

This rearrangement joins TRBV30 to TRBJ1-2, with D unresolved. With 3 bases removed from V and 7 bases from J, the gap between germline ends came to 15 bases. CDR1 and CDR2 (germline): GTSNPN, SVGIG (reference sequence). This CDR3 comprises 13 residues. The CDR3 spells CAWRGGSAGGYTF. CDR3 nucleotides: TGTGCCTGGAGAGGAGGCAGCGCCGGTGGCTACACCTTC.

The rearrangement joins TRBV6-4 to TRBJ1-4, with D maybe TRBD1 (5 bases). Germline V gene data show CDR1 as MRHNA and CDR2 as SNTAGT. CDR3 length equals 18 residues. V lost 0 bases, J lost 6 bases, and 20 bases lay in between. For the CDR3, the DNA is TGTGCCAGCAGTGACTCGATAGGGTCCCGGGGCCAGGATGAAAAACTGTTTTTT. The encoded protein is CASSDSIGSRGQDEKLFF.

This rearrangement joins TRBV7-6 to TRBJ2-1, with 10 bases fitting TRBD1. This CDR3 comprises 16 residues. Unmatched junction bases numbered 10, after V lost 4 bases and J lost 7 bases. Germline CDR1 is SGHVS and CDR2 is FNYEAQ. The CDR3 spells CASSSRPGQGTNEQFF. DNA of the CDR3: TGTGCCAGCAGCTCGAGGCCGGGACAGGGGACGAATGAGCAGTTCTTC.

The gene calls are TRBV6-5 and TRBJ2-7; the match to TRBD1 covers 7 bases. The CDR3 loop spans 14 amino acids. V shed 0 bases and J 3 bases; nucleotides not matched to a gene: 2. Germline CDR1 and CDR2: MNHEY and SVGAGI. The DNA for the CDR3 is TGTGCCAGCAGTTACTCGAGACAGGGCTACGAGCAGTACGTC. It is translated as CASSYSRQGYEQYV.

CDR3 DNA sequence: TGTGCCACGCAGGAGAACAGGTTCACTGAAGCTTTCTTT. This gives the protein CATQENRFTEAFF. The chain carries TRBV5-5 and TRBJ1-1; tentatively, D is TRBD1 (5 bases). V lost 9 bases and J 4 bases, leaving 16 bases between the germline ends. CDR1 and CDR2 from the germline V gene are SGHKS and YYEKEE (reference sequence). CDR3 length: 13 amino acids. The whole variable domain, filled in from reference TRBV5-5 and TRBJ1-1, reads DAGVTQSPTHLIKTRGQQVTLRCSPISGHKSVSWYQQVLGQGPQFIFQYYEKEERGRGNFPDRFSARQFPNYSSELNVNALLLGDSALYLCATQENRFTEAFFGQGTRLTVV.

The J gene is TRBJ2-3, the V gene TRBV10-1; the match to TRBD1 covers 8 bases. The germline V gene has CDR1 WNHNN and CDR2 SYGVQD (reference sequence). J lost 5 bases, V lost 0 bases, and 10 bases had no gene match. The CDR3 totals 17 residues. The CDR3 sequence: CASSESTLTGARDTQYF. The CDR3 DNA is TGCGCCAGCAGTGAGTCCACCCTGACAGGGGCAAGAGATACGCAGTATTTT.

The chain employs TRBV5-1 and TRBJ2-5; 8 bases map to TRBD2. Unmatched junction bases numbered 6, after V lost 4 bases and J lost 4 bases. Looked up from germline, CDR1 is SGHRS and CDR2 is YFSETQ. CDR3 length: 14 amino acids. Written as DNA, the CDR3 is TGCGCCAGCAGCGTCACTAGCGGTCGAGAGACCCAGTACTTC. Amino acids: CASSVTSGRETQYF.